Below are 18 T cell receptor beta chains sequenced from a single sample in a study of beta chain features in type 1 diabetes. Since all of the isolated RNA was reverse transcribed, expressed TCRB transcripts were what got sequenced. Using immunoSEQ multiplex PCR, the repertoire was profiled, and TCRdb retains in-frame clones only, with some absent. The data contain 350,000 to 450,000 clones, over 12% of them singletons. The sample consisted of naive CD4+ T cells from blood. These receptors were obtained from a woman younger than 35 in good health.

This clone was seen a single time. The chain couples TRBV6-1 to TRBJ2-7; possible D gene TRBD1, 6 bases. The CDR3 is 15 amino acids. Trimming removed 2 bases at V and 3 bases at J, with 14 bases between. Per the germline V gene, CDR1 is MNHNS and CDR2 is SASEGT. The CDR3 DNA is TGTGCCAGCAGTGAAACAGGGAGTTATGGCTACGAGCAGTACTTC. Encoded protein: CASSETGSYGYEQYF.

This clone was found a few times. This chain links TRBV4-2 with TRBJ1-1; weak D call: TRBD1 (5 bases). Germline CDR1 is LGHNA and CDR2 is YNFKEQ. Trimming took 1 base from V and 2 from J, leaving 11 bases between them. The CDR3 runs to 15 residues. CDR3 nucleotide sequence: TGTGCCAGCAGCCAAGTCCCGACAGATAACACTGAAGCTTTCTTT. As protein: CASSQVPTDNTEAFF.

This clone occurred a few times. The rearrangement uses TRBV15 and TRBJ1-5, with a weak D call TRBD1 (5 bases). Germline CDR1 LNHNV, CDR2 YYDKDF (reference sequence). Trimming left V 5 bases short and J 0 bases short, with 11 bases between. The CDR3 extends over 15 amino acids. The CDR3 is CATSFGHNSNQPQHF. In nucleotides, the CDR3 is TGTGCCACCAGCTTCGGACACAATAGCAATCAGCCCCAGCATTTT.

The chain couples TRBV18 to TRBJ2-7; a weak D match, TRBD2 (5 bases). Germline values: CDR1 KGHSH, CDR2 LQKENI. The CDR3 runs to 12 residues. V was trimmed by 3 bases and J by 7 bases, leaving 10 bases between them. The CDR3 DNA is TGTGCCAGCTCACCGACTCCGGGGGAGCAGTACTTC. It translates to CASSPTPGEQYF.

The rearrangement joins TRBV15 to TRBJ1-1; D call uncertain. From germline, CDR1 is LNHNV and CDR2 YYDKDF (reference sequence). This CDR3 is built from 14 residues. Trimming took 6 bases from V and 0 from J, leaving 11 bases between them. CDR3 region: CATSLNSLNTEAFF. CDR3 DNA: TGTGCCACCAGTCTTAACTCCCTGAACACTGAAGCTTTCTTT.

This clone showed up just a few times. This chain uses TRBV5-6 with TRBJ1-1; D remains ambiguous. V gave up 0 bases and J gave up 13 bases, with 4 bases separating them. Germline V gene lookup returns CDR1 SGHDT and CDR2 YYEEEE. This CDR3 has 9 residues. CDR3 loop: CASSLAGFF. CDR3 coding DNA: TGTGCCAGCAGCTTGGCCGGTTTCTTT.

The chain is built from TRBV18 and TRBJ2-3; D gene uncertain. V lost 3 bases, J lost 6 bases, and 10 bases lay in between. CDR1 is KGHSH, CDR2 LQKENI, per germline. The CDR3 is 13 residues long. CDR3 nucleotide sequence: TGTGCCAGCTCACCCTCTCCCCTGGATACGCAGTATTTT. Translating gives CASSPSPLDTQYF.

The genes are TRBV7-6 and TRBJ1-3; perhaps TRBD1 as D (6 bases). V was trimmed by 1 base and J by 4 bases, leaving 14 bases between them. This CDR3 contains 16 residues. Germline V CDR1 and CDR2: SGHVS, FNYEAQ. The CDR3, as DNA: TGTGCCAGCAGCTTAGGGGCGCGGGGGCAAGGAAACACCATATATTTT. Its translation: CASSLGARGQGNTIYF.

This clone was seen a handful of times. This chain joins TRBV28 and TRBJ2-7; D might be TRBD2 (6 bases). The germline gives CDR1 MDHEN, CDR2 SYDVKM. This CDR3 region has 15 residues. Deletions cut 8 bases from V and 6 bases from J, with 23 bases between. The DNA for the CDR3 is TGTGCCAGCTACACCTCGGGACTCCCGAGAAGCGAGCAGTACTTC. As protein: CASYTSGLPRSEQYF.

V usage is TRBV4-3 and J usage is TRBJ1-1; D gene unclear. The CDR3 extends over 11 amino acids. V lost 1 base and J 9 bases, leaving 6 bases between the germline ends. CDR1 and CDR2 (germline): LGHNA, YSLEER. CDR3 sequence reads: CASSQGQKAFF. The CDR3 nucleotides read TGCGCCAGCAGCCAAGGCCAGAAAGCTTTCTTT.

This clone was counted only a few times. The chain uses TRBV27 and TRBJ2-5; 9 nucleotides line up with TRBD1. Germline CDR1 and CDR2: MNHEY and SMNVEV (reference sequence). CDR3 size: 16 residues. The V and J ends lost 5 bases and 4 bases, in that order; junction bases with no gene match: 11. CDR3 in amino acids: CASSPLPGQGRETQYF. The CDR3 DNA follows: TGTGCCAGCAGTCCGCTTCCCGGACAGGGGCGAGAGACCCAGTACTTC.

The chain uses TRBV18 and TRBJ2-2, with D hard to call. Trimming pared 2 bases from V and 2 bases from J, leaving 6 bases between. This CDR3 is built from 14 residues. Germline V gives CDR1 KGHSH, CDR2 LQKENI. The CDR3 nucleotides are TGTGCCAGCTCACCAAACAGAAACACCGGGGAGCTGTTTTTT. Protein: CASSPNRNTGELFF.

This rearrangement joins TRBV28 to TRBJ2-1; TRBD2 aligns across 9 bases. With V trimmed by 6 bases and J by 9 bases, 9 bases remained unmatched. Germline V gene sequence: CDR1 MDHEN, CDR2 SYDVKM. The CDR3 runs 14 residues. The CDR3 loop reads CASSVSGSEVEQFF. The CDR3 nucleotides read TGTGCCAGCAGCGTTAGCGGGAGCGAGGTTGAGCAGTTCTTC.

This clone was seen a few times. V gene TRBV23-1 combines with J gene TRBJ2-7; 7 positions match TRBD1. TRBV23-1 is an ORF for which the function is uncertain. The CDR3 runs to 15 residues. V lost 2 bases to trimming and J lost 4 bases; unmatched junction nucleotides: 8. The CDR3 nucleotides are TGCGCCAGCAGTCAAAGCCGGGACAGTTCGTACGAGCAGTACTTC. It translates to CASSQSRDSSYEQYF.

The CDR3 spells CASMPRGAGANVLTF. The DNA of the CDR3 is TGTGCCAGCATGCCACGCGGTGCCGGGGCCAACGTCCTGACTTTC. V gene TRBV28 combines with J gene TRBJ2-6; D is undetermined. The CDR3 extends over 15 amino acids. Trimming shortened V by 7 bases and J by 4 bases, and 14 bases separated the two germline ends. Germline values: CDR1 MDHEN, CDR2 SYDVKM.

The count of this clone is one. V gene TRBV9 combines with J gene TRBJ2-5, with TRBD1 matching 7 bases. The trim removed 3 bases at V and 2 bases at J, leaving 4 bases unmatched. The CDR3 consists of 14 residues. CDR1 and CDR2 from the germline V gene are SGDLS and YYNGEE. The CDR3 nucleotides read TGTGCCAGCAGCGCGGGGACAGTTCAAGAGACCCAGTACTTC. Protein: CASSAGTVQETQYF. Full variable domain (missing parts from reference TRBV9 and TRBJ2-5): DSGVTQTPKHLITATGQRVTLRCSPRSGDLSVYWYQQSLDQGLQFLIQYYNGEERAKGNILERFSAQQFPDLHSELNLSSLELGDSALYFCASSAGTVQETQYFGPGTRLLVL.

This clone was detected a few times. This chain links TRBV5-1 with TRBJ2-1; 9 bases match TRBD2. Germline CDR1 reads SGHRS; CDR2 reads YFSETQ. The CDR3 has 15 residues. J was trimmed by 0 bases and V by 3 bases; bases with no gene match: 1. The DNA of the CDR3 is TGCGCCAGCAGCTCGGGACTAGCCTCCTACAATGAGCAGTTCTTC. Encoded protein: CASSSGLASYNEQFF.

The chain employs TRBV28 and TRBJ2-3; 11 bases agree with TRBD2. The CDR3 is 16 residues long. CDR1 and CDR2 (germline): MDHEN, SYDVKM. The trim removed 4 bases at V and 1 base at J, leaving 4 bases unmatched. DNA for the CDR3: TGTGCCAGCAGTTCGGGACTAGCGGTCGGCACAGATACGCAGTATTTT. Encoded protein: CASSSGLAVGTDTQYF.